Given below is one T cell receptor (beta chain) in context. The trim removed 3 bases at V and 8 bases at J, leaving 8 bases unmatched. The CDR3 covers 14 residues. The germline V gene encodes CDR1 MDHEN and CDR2 SYDVKM. Assay used: immunoSEQ multiplex PCR; TCRdb lists only in-frame clones, some missing. The sample lists about 100,000 clones, around four fifths occurring once. This specimen comes from a study of blood T cell repertoires in COVID-19. Sequencing was carried out using peripheral blood. The chain carries TRBV28 and TRBJ1-2, with TRBD1 matching 8 bases. The sequence was obtained from a man in his 70s with active or convalescent COVID-19. The chain's CDR3 is CASSLMQGAQGYTF. Here the CDR3 DNA reads TGTGCCAGCAGTTTGATGCAGGGGGCGCAGGGCTACACCTTC.